Each of the 8 T cell receptor beta chains below was sequenced from the same sample in a study of tissue T cells after allogeneic stem cell transplantation. Generated by immunoSEQ multiplex PCR, the TCRdb table keeps only in-frame clones and is missing some. The sample has under 9,000 clones, 50% to 55% seen once; the top ten hold roughly an eighth. Indicated time point: mouse harvest day 7 after allogeneic transplant. Mouse grafts combined 10^7 T-cell-depleted bone marrow cells with 10^6 splenic CD5+ T cells. Sequenced: lymph node tissue. These receptors came from a female BALB/c mouse given C57BL/6 T cells with graft-versus-host disease after an allogeneic hematopoietic cell transplant.

As regards this clone: Mouse names are used for the genes. CDR3 sequence: CAWSLIASSYEQYF. CDR3 DNA (partial): TGTGCCTGGAGTCTAATAGCAAGCTCCTATGAACAGTAC. This sequence joins TRBV31 and TRBJ2-7; D is ambiguous. The read stops 1 residue short of the end of the CDR3; the missing end is completed from the germline J gene. V lost 0 bases to trimming and J lost 0 bases, with 9 bases between them. The CDR3 loop spans 14 amino acids. Germline-derived CDR1 and CDR2 are GKSSPN and SITVG.

About this clone: Gene names are mouse gene names. Sequencing ends 1 residue short of the CDR3 end; the germline J gene provides the rest. This chain links TRBV19 with TRBJ2-4; 12 nucleotides agree with TRBD2. V shed 4 bases and J 1 base; nucleotides not matched to a gene: 4. Germline loops: CDR1 FNHDT, CDR2 SITEND (reference sequence). This CDR3 is 16 amino acids long. CDR3 bases read: TGTGCCAGCAGTCGACTGGGGGGGCGCCGTCAAAACACCTTGTAC. This encodes CASSRLGGRRQNTLY. The whole CDR3 protein reads CASSRLGGRRQNTLYF.

A remark on this clone: Germline and genes here are mouse. The sequenced part of the CDR3 DNA is TGTGCCAGCAGCTTCAGTGCAAACTCCGACTACACC. It translates to CASSFSANSDYT. The whole CDR3 protein reads CASSFSANSDYTF. V and J are TRBV3 and TRBJ1-2, with D unresolved. The sequence runs out 1 residue before the end of the CDR3; the remainder is reconstructed from the germline J gene. Trimming removed 3 bases from V and 0 bases from J, with 5 bases in between. Germline V gene lookup returns CDR1 SNHLY and CDR2 FYNGKV (reference sequence). This CDR3 contains 13 residues.

In the case of this clone: These gene names are mouse names. The CDR3 extends 1 residue past the end of the read, so its final part is completed from the germline J gene. The rearrangement links TRBV3 to TRBJ2-7; 12 nucleotides line up with TRBD2. Germline V gene lookup returns CDR1 SNHLY and CDR2 FYNGKV (reference sequence). There are 14 residues in the CDR3. The V segment lost 5 bases and the J segment 4 bases; nucleotides outside the gene matches: 3. CDR3: CASSTTGGAYEQYF. The CDR3 bases that were read are TGTGCCAGCAGCACGACTGGGGGGGCTTATGAACAGTAC.

A word on this clone: Gene names are the mouse ones. The CDR3 is cut off 1 residue early in the read; its end comes from the germline J gene. The genes are TRBV3 and TRBJ2-1; TRBD2 matches 9 bases. The germline gives CDR1 SNHLY, CDR2 FYNGKV (reference sequence). This CDR3 has 16 amino acids. With V trimmed by 2 bases and J by 0 bases, 2 bases remained unmatched. The part of the CDR3 DNA that was read is TGTGCCAGCAGCTTAAGCTGGGGGGGTAACTATGCTGAGCAGTTC. Residues: CASSLSWGGNYAEQF. The full CDR3 sequence reads CASSLSWGGNYAEQFF. The full variable domain, rest sourced from reference TRBV3 and TRBJ2-1, is GPKVLQIPSHQIIDMGQMVTLNCDPVSNHLYFYWYKQILGQQMEFLVNFYNGKVMEKSKLFKDQFSVERPDGSYFTLKIQPTALEDSAVYFCASSLSWGGNYAEQFFGPGTRLTVL.

In regard to this clone: Genes and germline are mouse. The read is 1 residue too short to cover the CDR3 end, so that end is filled in from the germline J gene. V usage is TRBV3 and J usage is TRBJ2-4, with D maybe TRBD2 (5 bases). The CDR3 extends over 13 amino acids. Germline CDR1 is SNHLY and CDR2 is FYNGKV (reference sequence). V was pared by 0 bases and J by 6 bases, with 7 bases between. The DNA read from the CDR3 is TGTGCCAGCAGCTTAGCTGGGGTTAACACCTTGTAC. This codes for CASSLAGVNTLY. The whole CDR3 protein reads CASSLAGVNTLYF.

Comment on this clone: The genes are named according to mouse. The read is 1 residue too short to cover the CDR3 end, so that end is filled in from the germline J gene. The chain is built from TRBV16 and TRBJ2-5; 7 bases fit TRBD2. J lost 5 bases, V lost 3 bases, and 5 bases had no gene match. The CDR3 covers 14 residues. Germline V gene sequence: CDR1 SGHSA, CDR2 FRNQAP. Here the CDR3 reads CASSFSGGGDTQYF. CDR3 DNA, as far as it was read: TGTGCAAGCAGCTTCTCCGGGGGGGGAGACACCCAGTAC.

Turning to this clone: Genes and germline are mouse. The read stops 1 residue short of the end of the CDR3; the missing end is completed from the germline J gene. This chain connects TRBV19 to TRBJ2-7; 9 nucleotides match TRBD2. From germline, CDR1 is FNHDT and CDR2 SITEND (reference sequence). V gave up 1 base and J gave up 6 bases; unmatched junction bases: 5. CDR3 length: 14 residues. The CDR3 is CASSISLGGVEQYF. CDR3 bases read: TGTGCCAGCAGTATATCTCTGGGGGGGGTTGAACAGTAC. Full variable domain (remainder filled in from reference TRBV19 and TRBJ2-7): GGIITQTPKFLIGQEGQKLTLKCQQNFNHDTMYWYRQDSGKGLRLIYYSITENDLQKGDLSEGYDASREKKSSFSLTVTSAQKNEMAVFLCASSISLGGVEQYFGPGTRLTVL.